Listed below are T cell receptor beta chains from one sample, sequenced in a study of T cell changes during pregnancy in multiple sclerosis. Assay used: immunoSEQ multiplex PCR; TCRdb lists only in-frame clones, some missing. Here the sample spans 80,000 to 130,000 clones, 94% being singletons. The specimen was peripheral blood, collected before pregnancy. The receptor source for this set is a female donor with multiple sclerosis, enrolled in a pregnancy study. Both conserved end residues are part of each CDR3. Only part of the rows carry a size: once, few, many, or a class if the clone is expanded.

v_gene: TRBV19; abundance: NA; CDR3aa: CASSIMGLAGGKETQYF
v_gene: TRBV19; abundance: NA; CDR3aa: CASSLGGIGSYEQYF
v_gene: TRBV5-4; abundance: NA; CDR3aa: CASSPRREGPETQYF
v_gene: TRBV6-7; abundance: NA; CDR3aa: CASSTDDSYKQGNTIYF
v_gene: TRBV4-2; abundance: NA; CDR3aa: CASSQDTRGGEQYF
v_gene: TRBV10-2; abundance: NA; CDR3aa: CASTGQYEQYF
v_gene: TRBV6-1; abundance: NA; CDR3aa: CASSEAPPAGGNTIYF
v_gene: TRBV7-8; abundance: NA; CDR3aa: CASSPSHMNTEAFF
v_gene: TRBV29-1; abundance: NA; CDR3aa: CSVEEAQTGELFF
v_gene: TRBV28; abundance: NA; CDR3aa: CASSQTAPPETQYF
v_gene: TRBV6-1; abundance: NA; CDR3aa: CASRGQGPGANVLTF
v_gene: TRBV28; abundance: NA; CDR3aa: CASSQGQTRSSYEQYF
v_gene: TRBV27; abundance: NA; CDR3aa: CASSPISTAIGGDTQYF
v_gene: TRBV30; abundance: NA; CDR3aa: CAWSISSFTDTQYF
v_gene: TRBV27; abundance: NA; CDR3aa: CASSLAGQGGGRETQYF
v_gene: TRBV2; abundance: NA; CDR3aa: CASSFGAAGGYEQYF
v_gene: TRBV5-4; abundance: NA; CDR3aa: CASSSFRGLMNTEAFF
v_gene: TRBV5-1; abundance: NA; CDR3aa: CASSLAPSGRTYTEAFF
v_gene: TRBV9; abundance: NA; CDR3aa: CASSVGTAEAFF
v_gene: TRBV19; abundance: NA; CDR3aa: CASSQNTGELFF
v_gene: TRBV27; abundance: NA; CDR3aa: CASSSGGAGGYGYTF
v_gene: TRBV5-1; abundance: NA; CDR3aa: CATSSTGELFF
v_gene: TRBV5-1; abundance: NA; CDR3aa: CASSLYGGTYEQYF
v_gene: TRBV7-6; abundance: NA; CDR3aa: CASSLASVLAF
v_gene: TRBV19; abundance: NA; CDR3aa: CASSAAGGYEQYF
v_gene: TRBV7-9; abundance: NA; CDR3aa: CASSPPPGLTGELFF
v_gene: TRBV7-9; abundance: once; CDR3aa: CASSPQSGDRGQFTDTQYF
v_gene: TRBV9; abundance: NA; CDR3aa: CASSAGQGRTEAFF
v_gene: TRBV28; abundance: NA; CDR3aa: CASRLTGGHDYGYTF
v_gene: TRBV5-4; abundance: NA; CDR3aa: CASSLGTGKIAGNTIYF
v_gene: TRBV10-1; abundance: NA; CDR3aa: CASSEGTGTPYGYTF
v_gene: TRBV5-4; abundance: NA; CDR3aa: CASSFGMTYEQYF
v_gene: TRBV15; abundance: NA; CDR3aa: CATSPSGGSSYEQYF
v_gene: TRBV19; abundance: NA; CDR3aa: CASMVGGRTGELFF
v_gene: TRBV18; abundance: NA; CDR3aa: CASSRDRAGELFF
v_gene: TRBV28; abundance: NA; CDR3aa: CASGEGTQYEQYF
v_gene: TRBV7-8; abundance: NA; CDR3aa: CATDGTLQETQYF
v_gene: TRBV14; abundance: NA; CDR3aa: CASSQDRDRGDNEQFF
v_gene: TRBV5-1; abundance: NA; CDR3aa: CASRLSRTSPYEQYF
v_gene: TRBV4-2; abundance: NA; CDR3aa: CASSQEGRSTYEQYF
v_gene: TRBV6-5; abundance: NA; CDR3aa: CASSYSFLGGYEQYF
v_gene: TRBV5-1; abundance: NA; CDR3aa: CASSLGLAAFYEQYF
v_gene: TRBV28; abundance: NA; CDR3aa: CASTPDGDYEQYF
v_gene: TRBV19; abundance: NA; CDR3aa: CASMPGLAGGYEQFF
v_gene: TRBV5-1; abundance: once; CDR3aa: CASSLKTSGTRDEQFF
v_gene: TRBV11-2; abundance: NA; CDR3aa: CASSRGYGYTF
v_gene: TRBV6-5; abundance: NA; CDR3aa: CASRPYPREGQPQHF
v_gene: TRBV7-6; abundance: NA; CDR3aa: CASSFGPVNTGELFF